The clone carrying this T cell receptor beta chain was observed a handful of times. With constant-segment primers, 5'RACE yielded cDNA libraries of TCR alpha and TCR beta that carried sample barcodes and UMIs. TCRdb re-analysed the 5' RACE reads in MiXCR, keeping a single row per CDR3 protein. The table lists under 200,000 distinct CDR3 sequences, under 14% of them singletons. The CDR3 length is 16 residues. V was pared by 0 bases and J by 7 bases, with 18 bases between. From germline, CDR1 is LGHNA and CDR2 YNFKEQ. The data stem from a study of T-cell memory formation after mild COVID-19. This receptor was taken from a man aged 18 to 29 who had mild COVID-19 (a few samples of this study predate the infection). Cell type and time point are not known. The material sequenced was PBMCs or a T cell subset sorted from them (not recorded which). This rearrangement joins TRBV4-2 to TRBJ1-2; D is unresolved. The CDR3 loop reads CASSQDPTGASPGYTF. The DNA for the CDR3 is TGTGCCAGCAGCCAAGATCCCACGGGCGCCTCCCCTGGCTACACCTTC.